A selection of T cell receptor beta chains follows, all from one sample in a study of shared clonotypes between healthy human individuals. Produced via immunoSEQ multiplex PCR; TCRdb's table is partial and in-frame only. This table holds about 1,500,000 clones, roughly 96% found once. Material for sequencing was naive CD4+ T cells sorted from blood. The receptors were sampled from a man younger than 45 in good health. Both conserved end residues are part of each CDR3. The D gene is left open where the match is weak. Not all rows give a size; the values are once, few, many and, for expanded clones, a class.

clone_size j_call v_call d_call cdr3_nt cdr3_aa
- TRBJ2-3 TRBV7-9 TRBD2 TGTGCCAGCAGCTTAAGCGGGAGTCTGACAGATACGCAGTATTTT CASSLSGSLTDTQYF
- TRBJ2-2 TRBV7-6 TRBD2 TGTGCCAGCACCTTGATTAGCGGGGCGAACACCGGGGAGCTGTTTTTT CASTLISGANTGELFF
- TRBJ2-3 TRBV18 TRBD2 TGTGCCAGCTCACCACCGACTAGCAGCACAGATACGCAGTATTTT CASSPPTSSTDTQYF
once TRBJ1-2 TRBV27 TRBD1 TGTGCCAGCAGCCGGGACAGGGGTCTTTATGGCTACACCTTC CASSRDRGLYGYTF
- TRBJ2-7 TRBV6-5 - TGTGCCAGCTCCGAACAGGGATCGGGTGAGCAGTACTTC CASSEQGSGEQYF
- TRBJ2-5 TRBV7-6 TRBD2 TGTGCCAGCAGCTACCCGGGGGGAGGGCGGACGGAGGAGACCCAGTACTTC CASSYPGGGRTEETQYF
- TRBJ2-5 TRBV5-1 - TGCGCCAGCAGCTTGGCCAGGGGAGGCCAAGAGACCCAGTACTTC CASSLARGGQETQYF
- TRBJ1-5 TRBV10-3 TRBD1 TGTGCCATCAGGGGACAGGACAATCAGCCCCAGCATTTT CAIRGQDNQPQHF
- TRBJ1-2 TRBV30 - TGTGCCGCCAGGGTAGATGGCTACACCTTC CAARVDGYTF
- TRBJ2-3 TRBV5-4 TRBD2 TGTGCCAGCAGCTTGGTTGGCGGGGGAACAGATACGCAGTATTTT CASSLVGGGTDTQYF
- TRBJ2-3 TRBV9 TRBD2 TGTGCCAGCAGCGTAGGAGGGGGGACTAGCGGGAGAGATACGCAGTATTTT CASSVGGGTSGRDTQYF
- TRBJ1-1 TRBV18 - TGTGCCAGCTCACCAGGCAGGATGAACACTGAAGCTTTCTTT CASSPGRMNTEAFF
once TRBJ2-1 TRBV5-1 - TGCGCCAGCAGCTCCGGACTTATTAATGAGCAGTTCTTC CASSSGLINEQFF
- TRBJ2-7 TRBV28 - TGTGCCAGCAGTTTCGGAGGGGGCGAAAACGAGCAGTACTTC CASSFGGGENEQYF
- TRBJ1-4 TRBV5-5 TRBD1 TGTGCCAGCAGCTCGAAGCGAAGTTGGGACAGGATTAATGAAAAACTGTTTTTT CASSSKRSWDRINEKLFF
- TRBJ2-5 TRBV25-1 - TGTGCCAGCAGTGAAACTAGCTGGTACCAAGAGACCCAGTACTTC CASSETSWYQETQYF
- TRBJ1-5 TRBV27 - TGTGCCAGCAGTTTTGGACCGCTTTATCAGCCCCAGCATTTT CASSFGPLYQPQHF
once TRBJ2-7 TRBV6-5 - TGTGCCAGCAGACCCCGAGCCGTAGGGACCTACGAGCAGTACTTC CASRPRAVGTYEQYF
- TRBJ2-3 TRBV5-1 TRBD2 TGCGCCAGCAGCTTGGTTCTAGCGGGAGCAGATACGCAGTATTTT CASSLVLAGADTQYF
- TRBJ2-7 TRBV5-1 TRBD2 TGCGCCAGCAGCTTCTCTAGCGGGAGTTACGAGCAGTACTTC CASSFSSGSYEQYF
- TRBJ2-5 TRBV6-5 TRBD1 TGTGCCAGCAGTTTTAAAACAGGGGGTTACGGGGAGACCCAGTACTTC CASSFKTGGYGETQYF
- TRBJ2-2 TRBV5-1 TRBD1 TGCGCCAGCACCAAAACAGGGGGCTTTGACGGGGAGCTGTTTTTT CASTKTGGFDGELFF
- TRBJ2-7 TRBV11-2 - TGTGCCAGCAGCTCTGTAAAAGTTTACGAGCAGTACTTC CASSSVKVYEQYF
once TRBJ2-1 TRBV13 - TGTGCCAGCAGCATGGACTCCAATGAGCAGTTCTTC CASSMDSNEQFF
- TRBJ1-1 TRBV5-1 - TGCGCCAGCAGCTTGGGTGGGGTGGGAACTGAAGCTTTCTTT CASSLGGVGTEAFF
once TRBJ2-7 TRBV5-1 TRBD1 TGCGCCAGCAGCTTGGGACAGGGAGCTTCCTACGAGCAGTACTTC CASSLGQGASYEQYF
- TRBJ2-1 TRBV11-2 - TGTGCCAGCAGCTTAGCGGTGGGCCAGCCCTACAATGAGCAGTTCTTC CASSLAVGQPYNEQFF
- TRBJ2-7 TRBV27 - TGTGCCAGCAGTTTAGGCAGGGACTCCCTGTACGAGCAGTACTTC CASSLGRDSLYEQYF
- TRBJ2-1 TRBV6-6 TRBD2 TGTGCCAGCAGCAGGACTAGCGGGGGAGATGAGCAGTTCTTC CASSRTSGGDEQFF
- TRBJ1-1 TRBV19 TRBD1 TGTGCCAGTGGAATCCAGGGGGCATCAGAAGCTTTCTTT CASGIQGASEAFF
- TRBJ2-1 TRBV18 - TGTGCCAGCTTGCCTTTGGGCGGTACATTAAATGAGCAGTTCTTC CASLPLGGTLNEQFF
- TRBJ1-2 TRBV9 TRBD1 TGTGCCAGCAGCGGGGGACAGGGTGCGGACTATGGCTACACCTTC CASSGGQGADYGYTF
- TRBJ2-2 TRBV5-1 - TGCGCCAGCAGCTATAGCGGATATAACACCGGGGAGCTGTTTTTT CASSYSGYNTGELFF
once TRBJ1-1 TRBV6-1 - TGTGCCAGCCAGGTGGGGCTCACTGAAGCTTTCTTT CASQVGLTEAFF
- TRBJ1-1 TRBV9 - TGTGCCAGCAGCGTAGTCTCGGGCGGGGACACTGAAGCTTTCTTT CASSVVSGGDTEAFF
- TRBJ2-7 TRBV6-5 - TGTGCCAGCAGTTACGGGGGGCTGGGAGGCTACGAGCAGTACTTC CASSYGGLGGYEQYF
- TRBJ1-2 TRBV7-3 TRBD1 TGTGCCAGCAGCATCGGACAGGGGCACGGCTACACCTTC CASSIGQGHGYTF
- TRBJ2-5 TRBV7-2 - TGTGCCAGCAGCTTAAGCAGGGACCAAGAGACCCAGTACTTC CASSLSRDQETQYF
- TRBJ2-5 TRBV6-5 - TGTGCCAGCAGTTACCCGGGTCTTGAGACCCAGTACTTC CASSYPGLETQYF
- TRBJ2-1 TRBV9 - TGTGCCAGCAGCGTAGCTACTAGAGGGGTTGAGCAGTTCTTC CASSVATRGVEQFF
- TRBJ1-3 TRBV7-2 - TGTGCCAGCAGCCCCGGCCTCTCTGGAAACACCATATATTTT CASSPGLSGNTIYF
- TRBJ2-3 TRBV27 TRBD2 TGTGCCAGCGGGGGACTAGCGGTTACAGATACGCAGTATTTT CASGGLAVTDTQYF
- TRBJ2-3 TRBV5-4 - TGTGCCAGCAGCTTGGCCGGCGTTCTAGCGCCGAGCACAGATACGCAGTATTTT CASSLAGVLAPSTDTQYF
- TRBJ2-7 TRBV5-6 - TGTGCCAGCAGCCTGAGGACAGTAACCTCCTCCTACGAGCAGTACTTC CASSLRTVTSSYEQYF
- TRBJ2-3 TRBV9 TRBD2 TGTGCCAGCAGCGTCAAGACTAGCGGAAGCACAGATACGCAGTATTTT CASSVKTSGSTDTQYF
once TRBJ2-3 TRBV7-8 TRBD2 TGTGCCAGCAGCGCCAATAGCGGGAGGACGGATACGCAGTATTTT CASSANSGRTDTQYF
- TRBJ2-4 TRBV28 - TGTGCCAGCAGGTCGACAAGCCCCCAAAACATTCAGTACTTC CASRSTSPQNIQYF
- TRBJ1-1 TRBV9 - TGTGCCAGCAGCGTAGACGGGAGATCCACTGAAGCTTTCTTT CASSVDGRSTEAFF
- TRBJ2-1 TRBV6-5 TRBD1 TGTGCCAGCAGTTCCTCGCGGGACAGGAGAATCGGTGAGCAGTTCTTC CASSSSRDRRIGEQFF
- TRBJ2-1 TRBV5-1 TRBD2 TGCGCCAGCAACCGGGCCGCGGGAGGTTACAATGAGCAGTTCTTC CASNRAAGGYNEQFF
- TRBJ1-1 TRBV5-6 - TGTGCCAGTGGGCGTCGTAACACTGAAGCTTTCTTT CASGRRNTEAFF
- TRBJ2-1 TRBV18 TRBD2 TGTGCCAGCTCACCACCGGGGGGACTAGCGGGACGGCAGTTCTTC CASSPPGGLAGRQFF
- TRBJ1-3 TRBV30 TRBD1 TGTGCCTGGAATCAGGGGGTGAAAGGAAACACCATATATTTT CAWNQGVKGNTIYF
- TRBJ2-1 TRBV18 - TGTGCCAGCTCAACAGGACAGGACTACGATGCGCAGTTCTTC CASSTGQDYDAQFF